Below are 24 T cell receptor beta chains sequenced from a single sample in a study of shared clonotypes between healthy human individuals. TCRdb's table, derived via immunoSEQ multiplex PCR, lists solely in-frame clones and lacks some. The table shows about 2.2 million clones, with 85% to 95% occurring only once. It was CD45RO-negative cells, positively selected for CCR7, that made up naive CD8 cells, with terminally differentiated effector memory CD45RA+ cells excluded. Sequencing used naive CD8+ T cells from PBMCs. These receptor sequences come from a man aged 18 to 30 in good health. Some clones in this sample may be carry-over from other donors' samples.

This clone has more than one count but fewer than ten. V gene TRBV5-4 combines with J gene TRBJ2-5; TRBD2 agrees at 9 bases. CDR3 length: 15 amino acids. The germline gives CDR1 SGHNT, CDR2 YYREEE (reference sequence). V was pared by 4 bases and J by 4 bases, with 8 bases of the junction left unmatched. This chain's CDR3 is CASSPRTSARETQYF. DNA for the CDR3: TGTGCCAGCAGCCCAAGGACTAGCGCCAGAGAGACCCAGTACTTC.

Concerning this clone itself: This sample also contains other DNA sequences that code for the same CDR3. The V call is TRBV7-9, the J call TRBJ1-4, with no clear D. CDR3 length equals 12 residues. The V end lost 5 bases, the J end lost 8 bases, and 9 bases lay between the germline ends. From germline, CDR1 is SEHNR and CDR2 FQNEAQ (reference sequence). The CDR3 loop reads CASSLGGEKLFF. For the CDR3, the DNA is TGTGCCAGCAGCCTGGGTGGCGAAAAACTGTTTTTT. Using reference TRBV7-9 and TRBJ1-4 for the parts outside the CDR3, the full variable domain is DTGVSQNPRHKITKRGQNVTFRCDPISEHNRLYWYRQTLGQGPEFLTYFQNEAQLEKSRLLSDRFSAERPKGSFSTLEIQRTEQGDSAMYLCASSLGGEKLFFGSGTQLSVL.

The chain uses TRBV11-2 and TRBJ2-7; D is ambiguous. Trimming removed 3 bases from V and 4 bases from J, with 7 bases in between. This CDR3 contains 12 residues. Germline V gene sequence: CDR1 SGHAT, CDR2 FQNNGV. The CDR3 DNA reads as TGTGCCAGCAGCTTCCCCTTGTACGAGCAGTACTTC. Translated: CASSFPLYEQYF. Full variable domain (remainder filled in from reference TRBV11-2 and TRBJ2-7): EAGVAQSPRYKIIEKRQSVAFWCNPISGHATLYWYQQILGQGPKLLIQFQNNGVVDDSQLPKDRFSAERLKGVDSTLKIQPAKLEDSAVYLCASSFPLYEQYFGPGTRLTVT.

CDR3 coding DNA: TGTGCCAGTGGGGGGACCTTGTGGGTTCAGCCCCAGCATTTT. It specifies CASGGTLWVQPQHF. The chain employs TRBV6-1 and TRBJ1-5, with a possible D match to TRBD1 (5 bases). Per germline, CDR1 MNHNS and CDR2 SASEGT. Between the trimmed V and J ends, which lost 9 bases and 6 bases, there was a span of 18 bases. The CDR3 consists of 14 residues.

The chain uses TRBV27 and TRBJ2-1; TRBD2 aligns across 9 bases. V lost 5 bases, J lost 5 bases, and 10 bases stayed unmatched. The germline V gene has CDR1 MNHEY and CDR2 SMNVEV (reference sequence). This CDR3 has 16 residues. The CDR3: CASSASSGERDNEQFF. CDR3 DNA sequence: TGTGCCAGCAGTGCCTCTAGCGGGGAACGGGACAATGAGCAGTTCTTC.

This sequence joins TRBV13 and TRBJ1-1; D may be TRBD1 (6 bases). The germline CDR1 and CDR2 sequences are PRHDT and FYEKMQ (reference sequence). The ends were cut back, 1 base at V and 3 bases at J, with 18 bases in the middle. The CDR3 length is 17 residues. CDR3 sequence (DNA): TGTGCCAGCAGCTTAGCCTCATGGGGGGGCCTGGACACTGAAGCTTTCTTT. Translation gives CASSLASWGGLDTEAFF.

This chain uses TRBV9 with TRBJ1-2, with D perhaps matching TRBD1 (5 bases). Trimming took off 3 bases at V and 1 base at J, with 13 bases between the two ends. This CDR3 contains 15 residues. Germline lookup yields CDR1 SGDLS and CDR2 YYNGEE. The CDR3 loop reads CASSGGMGLNYGYTF. The CDR3 DNA reads as TGTGCCAGCAGCGGGGGAATGGGGCTTAACTATGGCTACACCTTC. Combining the CDR3 with reference TRBV9 and TRBJ1-2 gives the whole variable domain DSGVTQTPKHLITATGQRVTLRCSPRSGDLSVYWYQQSLDQGLQFLIQYYNGEERAKGNILERFSAQQFPDLHSELNLSSLELGDSALYFCASSGGMGLNYGYTFGSGTRLTVV.

The V and J genes are TRBV4-1 and TRBJ1-2; 9 positions agree with TRBD1. V shed 2 bases, J shed 7 bases, and the junction held 11 bases outside the gene matches. Germline lookup yields CDR1 MGHRA and CDR2 YSYEKL. The CDR3 extends over 16 amino acids. CDR3 sequence: CASSQPTLWDRVGYTF. CDR3 bases: TGCGCCAGCAGCCAACCGACGCTCTGGGACAGGGTTGGCTACACCTTC.

V gene TRBV6-5 combines with J gene TRBJ1-2; 8 nucleotides agree with TRBD1. Germline V gene sequence: CDR1 MNHEY, CDR2 SVGAGI. The CDR3 contains 15 residues. The J segment lost 5 bases and the V segment lost 2 bases, leaving 7 bases of the junction unmatched. The CDR3 reads CASSYQDRGYYGYTF. The CDR3 coding sequence is TGTGCCAGCAGTTACCAAGACAGGGGCTATTATGGCTACACCTTC.

The V gene is TRBV29-1, the J gene TRBJ2-1, with D possibly called TRBD1 or TRBD2 (5 bases each). This CDR3 has 15 residues. Germline CDR1 is SQVTM and CDR2 is ANQGSEA. V lost 8 bases and J lost 4, with 21 bases in between. The CDR3 here is CSTYRRDQFYNEQFF. DNA of the CDR3: TGCAGCACGTACCGTCGGGACCAATTTTACAATGAGCAGTTCTTC.

This chain joins TRBV5-1 and TRBJ1-1, with TRBD1 matching 11 bases. Germline CDR1 is SGHRS and CDR2 is YFSETQ. The CDR3 is 17 amino acids. V gave up 4 bases and J gave up 2 bases; unmatched junction bases: 10. CDR3 DNA: TGCGCCAGCAGCGGACCGGGACAGGGGGACCGAAACACTGAAGCTTTCTTT. This gives the protein CASSGPGQGDRNTEAFF.

The count of this clone is one. The rearrangement links TRBV9 to TRBJ2-3, with TRBD2 matching over 8 bases. There are 15 residues in the CDR3. V was pared by 4 bases and J by 2 bases, with 6 bases of the junction left unmatched. Germline-derived CDR1 and CDR2 are SGDLS and YYNGEE. CDR3 protein: CASSLTSAITDTQYF. Here the CDR3 DNA reads TGTGCCAGCAGCCTGACTAGCGCGATCACAGATACGCAGTATTTT.

This chain links TRBV27 with TRBJ2-1; tentative D call: TRBD2 (5 bases). Germline loops: CDR1 MNHEY, CDR2 SMNVEV (reference sequence). V was pared by 2 bases and J by 1 base, with 9 bases between. The CDR3 has 15 residues. CDR3 bases: TGTGCCAGCAGTTTAAGACCGGGATCCTACAATGAGCAGTTCTTC. Translation gives CASSLRPGSYNEQFF.

V is TRBV10-2 and J is TRBJ2-3; no firm D call. This CDR3 is built from 14 residues. The germline V gene encodes CDR1 WSHSY and CDR2 SAAADI. With 0 bases removed from V and 4 bases from J, the gap between germline ends came to 8 bases. CDR3 protein: CASSESGFPDTQYF. The DNA for the CDR3 is TGCGCCAGCAGTGAGTCAGGGTTCCCAGATACGCAGTATTTT.

The rearrangement joins TRBV30 to TRBJ2-1; TRBD2 aligns across 7 bases. After removal of 5 bases from V and 3 bases from J, the junction contained 7 bases not matched to a gene. CDR1 and CDR2 (germline): GTSNPN, SVGIG (reference sequence). The CDR3 sequence is 14 residues long. DNA of the CDR3: TGTGCCTGGGGGAGCGGGACCTACTACAATGAGCAGTTCTTC. Translating gives CAWGSGTYYNEQFF.

The V gene is TRBV7-2, the J gene TRBJ2-3, with a weak D call TRBD1 (6 bases). Germline CDR1 and CDR2: SGHTA and FQGNSA. The CDR3 length is 15 residues. V was trimmed by 4 bases and J by 0 bases, leaving 11 bases between them. CDR3 region: CASSSPGQSTDTQYF. CDR3 bases: TGTGCCAGCAGCTCACCGGGACAAAGCACAGATACGCAGTATTTT.

This rearrangement joins TRBV5-1 to TRBJ2-1; D call uncertain. CDR3 size: 14 residues. The V end was cut by 6 bases, the J end by 5 bases, with 15 bases between. Germline CDR1 and CDR2: SGHRS and YFSETQ. DNA of the CDR3: TGCGCCAGCACCGAGTGGGCAGGTGACAATGAGCAGTTCTTC. This translates into CASTEWAGDNEQFF.

Regarding this clone: The same CDR3 arises from other DNA sequences in this sample as well. The chain joins TRBV27 to TRBJ2-5, with D maybe TRBD2 (7 bases). The V gene lost 5 bases and the J gene lost 2 bases, with 18 bases spanning the gap. The CDR3 sequence is 16 residues long. The V gene's germline CDR1 is MNHEY and CDR2 SMNVEV (reference sequence). The CDR3 spells CASSPRLAGVQETQYF. CDR3 nucleotide sequence: TGTGCCAGCAGTCCGCGACTAGCAGGGGTACAAGAGACCCAGTACTTC.

The V and J genes are TRBV14 and TRBJ1-1, with D possibly being TRBD1 (5 bases). Germline V CDR1 and CDR2: SGHDN, FVKESK. CDR3 size: 15 residues. The V gene lost 0 bases and the J gene lost 10 bases, with 18 bases spanning the gap. The CDR3 DNA reads as TGTGCCAGCAGCCAAGATCTTGGGGGTTGGACCGGAGCTTTCTTT. This sequence encodes CASSQDLGGWTGAFF.

In regard to this clone: This sample also contains other DNA sequences that code for the same CDR3. The chain has TRBV7-9 and TRBJ2-1; TRBD2 agrees at 7 bases. The germline gives CDR1 SEHNR, CDR2 FQNEAQ (reference sequence). V lost 5 bases to trimming and J lost 1 base; unmatched junction nucleotides: 5. The CDR3 contains 15 residues. CDR3 in DNA: TGTGCCAGCAGCCCTGGACTAGTATCCTACAATGAGCAGTTCTTC. This translates into CASSPGLVSYNEQFF.

V usage is TRBV5-1 and J usage is TRBJ2-1; possibly TRBD1 for D (5 bases). Per germline, CDR1 SGHRS and CDR2 YFSETQ. CDR3 size: 14 residues. V lost 2 bases, J lost 6 bases, and 12 bases lay in between. The CDR3 sequence is CASSFETAVNEQFF. The DNA for the CDR3 is TGCGCCAGCAGCTTCGAGACAGCCGTCAATGAGCAGTTCTTC.

The sample holds one count of this clone. The J gene is TRBJ2-2, the V gene TRBV28, with 7 positions matching TRBD2. CDR3 length equals 15 residues. Per the germline V gene, CDR1 is MDHEN and CDR2 is SYDVKM. The junction had 8 bases not matched to a gene; V was cut back by 5 bases and J by 5 bases. The CDR3, as DNA: TGTGCCAGCAGTCCCATAGCGGGTGCAACCGGGGAGCTGTTTTTT. This gives the protein CASSPIAGATGELFF.

This chain joins TRBV18 and TRBJ2-5; 8 positions match TRBD1. This CDR3 region has 19 residues. Unmatched junction bases numbered 13, after V lost 0 bases and J lost 1 base. The V gene's germline CDR1 is KGHSH and CDR2 LQKENI. The CDR3 reads CASSPPRRLDREFQETQYF. CDR3 coding DNA: TGTGCCAGCTCACCACCTCGCCGTCTGGACAGGGAGTTCCAAGAGACCCAGTACTTC.

This chain joins TRBV7-3 and TRBJ2-1, with 7 nucleotides matching TRBD2. Per germline, CDR1 SGHTA and CDR2 FQGTGA. The J segment lost 1 base and the V segment lost 5 bases, leaving 14 bases of the junction unmatched. The CDR3 contains 18 residues. CDR3: CASSQYGGGRGSYNEQFF. DNA for the CDR3: TGTGCCAGCAGCCAATATGGCGGCGGGAGAGGTTCCTACAATGAGCAGTTCTTC.